The clone carrying this T cell receptor (beta chain) was detected only a few times. Its antigen is undetermined. Trimming at V came to 4 bases and at J to 5 bases, leaving 7 bases not matched to a gene. The CDR3 sequence is 17 residues long. Germline CDR1 reads MNHEY; CDR2 reads SMNVEV (reference sequence). The data are from a study of T-cell memory formation after mild COVID-19. Constant-segment primers were used for 5'RACE, and the resulting TCR alpha and TCR beta cDNA libraries carried sample barcodes and UMIs. TCRdb used MiXCR to reprocess the 5' RACE reads, holding one entry per CDR3 protein. Here the sample spans 550,000 to 650,000 distinct CDR3 sequences, 15% to 20% being singletons. Study outcomes and limitations: Among contracting clones, CD4+ were mainly CM/EM and CD8+ enriched in EMRA. Among clones contracting day 15 to 85, CD4/CD8 was balanced, whereas later expanders leaned CD4+.

Sequencing was performed on PBMCs or a T cell subset sorted from them (not recorded which). The V call is TRBV27, the J call TRBJ2-1; TRBD2 matches at 14 bases. The clonotype was recovered from an adult woman who had mild COVID-19 (a few samples of this study predate the infection). Cell type and time point are not known. CDR3 loop: CASSSPPTSGGDNEQFF. CDR3 DNA sequence: TGTGCCAGCAGTTCCCCGCCGACTAGCGGGGGGGACAATGAGCAGTTCTTC.